The 8 T cell receptor beta chains listed next were all sequenced from one sample in a study of blood T cell repertoires in COVID-19. Sequenced by immunoSEQ multiplex PCR; TCRdb stores in-frame clones only, minus some. The sample lists roughly 250,000 clones; about 80% were seen once. Source material: PBMCs or T cells enriched from blood (not recorded which). The source of these receptors is a woman aged 40 to 49 who had been exposed to COVID-19.

This chain joins TRBV4-2 and TRBJ1-6; TRBD1 might be the D (5 bases). The CDR3 contains 15 residues. Trimming cost V 1 base and J 3 bases, with 7 bases left between them. Per the germline V gene, CDR1 is LGHNA and CDR2 is YNFKEQ. CDR3 DNA: TGTGCCAGCAGCCAAGGACAGAGCTATAATTCACCCCTCCACTTT. Amino acid sequence: CASSQGQSYNSPLHF.

The rearrangement uses TRBV7-2 and TRBJ1-5, with D possibly being TRBD1 (5 bases). V was trimmed by 1 base and J by 3 bases, leaving 7 bases between them. The CDR3 contains 14 residues. Looked up from germline, CDR1 is SGHTA and CDR2 is FQGNSA. DNA for the CDR3: TGTGCCAGCAGCTTAGGCAGGGTCAATCAGCCCCAGCATTTT. It yields the protein CASSLGRVNQPQHF.

The chain combines TRBV21-1 with TRBJ1-5. TRBV21-1 is described as a pseudogene. The CDR3 is 18 amino acids. CDR3 DNA sequence: TGTGCCAGCAGCATCCGAGGGTGGCAGAGTAATAGCAATCAGCCCCAGCATTTT. Translation gives CASSIRGWQSNSNQPQHF.

V and J are TRBV5-1 and TRBJ2-3, with 10 bases aligning to TRBD2. The CDR3 is 16 amino acids. The V segment lost 0 bases and the J segment 2 bases; nucleotides outside the gene matches: 3. The germline gives CDR1 SGHRS, CDR2 YFSETQ. CDR3 residues: CASSLVAGGFTDTQYF. The CDR3 nucleotides read TGCGCCAGCAGCTTGGTAGCGGGGGGTTTCACAGATACGCAGTATTTT.

The V and J genes are TRBV19 and TRBJ1-3; D is possibly TRBD1 (5 bases). From germline, CDR1 is LNHDA and CDR2 SQIVND (reference sequence). The CDR3 length is 12 residues. V lost 7 bases and J 9 bases, leaving 13 bases between the germline ends. This CDR3 reads CASNRDLSTIYF. DNA for the CDR3: TGTGCCAGTAACCGGGACTTATCCACCATATATTTT. Full variable domain (outside the CDR3, taken from reference TRBV19 and TRBJ1-3): DGGITQSPKYLFRKEGQNVTLSCEQNLNHDAMYWYRQDPGQGLRLIYYSQIVNDFQKGDIAEGYSVSREKKESFPLTVTSAQKNPTAFYLCASNRDLSTIYFGEGSWLTVV.

The chain combines TRBV5-1 with TRBJ1-2; D possibly corresponds to TRBD1 (5 bases). The germline V gene encodes CDR1 SGHRS and CDR2 YFSETQ. Trimming removed 4 bases at V and 4 bases at J, with 17 bases between. This CDR3 is built from 15 residues. The CDR3 DNA sequence: TGCGCCAGCAGCCCCAGAGTTCAGGGAAGCTATGGCTACACCTTC. Its translation is CASSPRVQGSYGYTF.

This sequence joins TRBV11-1 and TRBJ2-7, with 7 bases lining up with TRBD1. CDR3 length: 14 amino acids. Trimming cost V 5 bases and J 3 bases; bases outside gene matches: 7. Looked up from germline, CDR1 is SGHAT and CDR2 is FQDESV (reference sequence). This CDR3 is CASSTGTADYEQYF. CDR3 DNA: TGTGCCAGCAGCACCGGGACAGCGGACTACGAGCAGTACTTC.

The chain is built from TRBV5-6 and TRBJ1-2; no reliable D call. CDR3 length: 15 residues. Trimming removed 1 base at V and 0 bases at J, with 10 bases between. From germline, CDR1 is SGHDT and CDR2 YYEEEE. This CDR3 is CASSLPADANYGYTF. CDR3 coding DNA: TGTGCCAGCAGCTTGCCCGCAGATGCTAACTATGGCTACACCTTC.